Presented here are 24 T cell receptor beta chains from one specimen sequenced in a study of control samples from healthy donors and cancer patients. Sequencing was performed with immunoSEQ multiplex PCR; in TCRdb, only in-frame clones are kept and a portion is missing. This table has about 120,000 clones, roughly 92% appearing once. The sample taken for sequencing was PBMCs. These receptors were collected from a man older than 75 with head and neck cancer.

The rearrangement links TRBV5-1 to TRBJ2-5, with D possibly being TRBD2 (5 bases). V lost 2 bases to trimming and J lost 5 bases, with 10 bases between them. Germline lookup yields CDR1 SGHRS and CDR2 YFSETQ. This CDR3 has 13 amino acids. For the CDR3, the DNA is TGCGCCAGCAGCTTCGGGAATGGGGAGACCCAGTACTTC. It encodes CASSFGNGETQYF.

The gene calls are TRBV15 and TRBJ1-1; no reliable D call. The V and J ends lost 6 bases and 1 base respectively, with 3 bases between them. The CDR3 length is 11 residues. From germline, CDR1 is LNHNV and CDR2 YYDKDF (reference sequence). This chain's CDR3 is CATRENTEAFF. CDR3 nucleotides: TGTGCCACCAGGGAGAACACTGAAGCTTTCTTT.

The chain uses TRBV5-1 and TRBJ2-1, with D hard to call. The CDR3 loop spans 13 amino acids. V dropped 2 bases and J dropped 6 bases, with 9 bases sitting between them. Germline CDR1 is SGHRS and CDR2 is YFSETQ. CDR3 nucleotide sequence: TGCGCCAGCAGCTTTGTAGGGTCCAATGAGCAGTTCTTC. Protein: CASSFVGSNEQFF. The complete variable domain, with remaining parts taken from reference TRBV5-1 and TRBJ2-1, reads KAGVTQTPRYLIKTRGQQVTLSCSPISGHRSVSWYQQTPGQGLQFLFEYFSETQRNKGNFPGRFSGRQFSNSRSEMNVSTLELGDSALYLCASSFVGSNEQFFGPGTRLTVL.

The CDR3 coding sequence is TGCGCCAGCAGCGAGGGACAGGGATGGAATAATGAGCAGTTCTTC. As protein: CASSEGQGWNNEQFF. The V call is TRBV5-1, the J call TRBJ2-1; 9 bases map to TRBD1. The germline gives CDR1 SGHRS, CDR2 YFSETQ. V lost 4 bases and J lost 7; bases outside the gene matches: 9. The length of the CDR3 is 15 residues. The full variable domain, rest sourced from reference TRBV5-1 and TRBJ2-1, is KAGVTQTPRYLIKTRGQQVTLSCSPISGHRSVSWYQQTPGQGLQFLFEYFSETQRNKGNFPGRFSGRQFSNSRSEMNVSTLELGDSALYLCASSEGQGWNNEQFFGPGTRLTVL.

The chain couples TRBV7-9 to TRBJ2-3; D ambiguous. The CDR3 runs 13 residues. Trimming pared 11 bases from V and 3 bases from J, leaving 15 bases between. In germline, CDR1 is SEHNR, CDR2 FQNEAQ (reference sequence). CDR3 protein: CAAIQRGTDTQYF. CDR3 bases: TGTGCCGCCATCCAACGCGGAACAGATACGCAGTATTTT.

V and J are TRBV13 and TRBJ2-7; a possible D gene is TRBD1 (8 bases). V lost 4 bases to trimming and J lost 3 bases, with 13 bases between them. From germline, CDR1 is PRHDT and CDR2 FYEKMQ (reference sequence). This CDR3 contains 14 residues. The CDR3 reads CASSSYRGGYEQYF. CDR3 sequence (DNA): TGTGCCAGCAGCTCCTACAGGGGGGGCTACGAGCAGTACTTC.

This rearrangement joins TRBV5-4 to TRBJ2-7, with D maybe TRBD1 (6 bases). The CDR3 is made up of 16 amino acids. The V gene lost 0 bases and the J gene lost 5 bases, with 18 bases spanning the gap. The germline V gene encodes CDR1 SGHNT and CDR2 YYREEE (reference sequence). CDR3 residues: CASSLDGQLGRNEQYF. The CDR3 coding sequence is TGTGCCAGCAGCTTGGATGGACAGCTCGGCAGAAACGAGCAGTACTTC.

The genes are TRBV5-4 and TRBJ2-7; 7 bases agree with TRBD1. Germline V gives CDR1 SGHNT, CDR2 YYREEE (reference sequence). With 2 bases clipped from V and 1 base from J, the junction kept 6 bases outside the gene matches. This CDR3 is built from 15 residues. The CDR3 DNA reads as TGTGCCAGCAGCTTCGAGGACAGGAGATCCTACGAGCAGTACTTC. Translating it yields CASSFEDRRSYEQYF. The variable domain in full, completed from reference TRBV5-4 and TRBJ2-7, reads ETGVTQSPTHLIKTRGQQVTLRCSSQSGHNTVSWYQQALGQGPQFIFQYYREEENGRGNFPPRFSGLQFPNYSSELNVNALELDDSALYLCASSFEDRRSYEQYFGPGTRLTVT.

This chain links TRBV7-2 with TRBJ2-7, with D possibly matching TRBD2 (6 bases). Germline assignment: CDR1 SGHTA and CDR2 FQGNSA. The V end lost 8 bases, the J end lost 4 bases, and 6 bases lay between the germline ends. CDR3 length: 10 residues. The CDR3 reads CASAGYEQYF. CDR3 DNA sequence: TGTGCCAGCGCGGGGTACGAGCAGTACTTC.

The CDR3 nucleotides are TGTGCCAGCAAAGGGGGAAGGGATCAGCCCCAGCATTTT. Translation: CASKGGRDQPQHF. This chain joins TRBV27 and TRBJ1-5; possibly TRBD1 for D (6 bases). Trimming stripped 7 bases from V and 5 bases from J, with 12 bases between. This CDR3 spans 13 amino acids. The germline V gene has CDR1 MNHEY and CDR2 SMNVEV (reference sequence).

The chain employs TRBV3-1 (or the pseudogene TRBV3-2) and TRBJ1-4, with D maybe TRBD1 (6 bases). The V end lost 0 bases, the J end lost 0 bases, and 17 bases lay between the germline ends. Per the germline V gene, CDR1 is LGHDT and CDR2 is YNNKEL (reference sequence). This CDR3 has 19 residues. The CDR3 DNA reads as TGTGCCAGCAGCCAAGATACGGGATTCAGGGGCACAACTAATGAAAAACTGTTTTTT. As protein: CASSQDTGFRGTTNEKLFF.

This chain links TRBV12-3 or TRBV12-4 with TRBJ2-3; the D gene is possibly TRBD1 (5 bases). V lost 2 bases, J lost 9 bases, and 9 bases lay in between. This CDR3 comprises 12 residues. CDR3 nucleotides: TGTGCCAGCAGTTTATTTGGACAAACGCAGTATTTT. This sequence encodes CASSLFGQTQYF.

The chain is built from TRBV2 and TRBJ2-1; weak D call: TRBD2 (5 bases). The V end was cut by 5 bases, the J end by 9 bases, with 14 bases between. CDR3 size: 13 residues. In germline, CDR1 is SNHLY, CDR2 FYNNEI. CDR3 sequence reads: CASSNVRTFEQFF. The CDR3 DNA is TGTGCCAGCAGTAACGTTAGGACTTTTGAGCAGTTCTTC.

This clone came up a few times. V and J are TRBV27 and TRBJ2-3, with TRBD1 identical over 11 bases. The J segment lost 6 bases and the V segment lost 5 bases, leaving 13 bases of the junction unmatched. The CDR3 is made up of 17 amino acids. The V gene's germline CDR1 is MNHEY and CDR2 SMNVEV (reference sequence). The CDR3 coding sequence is TGTGCCAGCAGTCACAGGACAGGGGGCGTCATGGGGGATACGCAGTATTTT. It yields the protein CASSHRTGGVMGDTQYF.

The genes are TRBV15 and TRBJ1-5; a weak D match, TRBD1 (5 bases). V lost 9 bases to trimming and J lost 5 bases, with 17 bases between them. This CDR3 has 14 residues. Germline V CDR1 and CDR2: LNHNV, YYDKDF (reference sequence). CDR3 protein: CATGRILGDQPQHF. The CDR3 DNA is TGTGCCACGGGGCGCATATTGGGGGATCAGCCCCAGCATTTT.

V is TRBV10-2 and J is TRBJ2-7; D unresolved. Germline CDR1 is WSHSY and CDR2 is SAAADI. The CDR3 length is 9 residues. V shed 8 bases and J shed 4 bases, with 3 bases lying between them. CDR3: CASVYEQYF. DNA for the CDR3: TGCGCCAGCGTTTACGAGCAGTACTTC.

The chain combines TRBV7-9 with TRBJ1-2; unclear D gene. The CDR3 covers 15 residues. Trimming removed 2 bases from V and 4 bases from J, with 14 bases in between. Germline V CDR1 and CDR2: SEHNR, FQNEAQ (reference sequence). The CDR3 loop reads CASSLTRDGSYGYTF. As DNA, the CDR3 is TGTGCCAGCAGCTTAACGCGAGATGGTTCCTATGGCTACACCTTC.

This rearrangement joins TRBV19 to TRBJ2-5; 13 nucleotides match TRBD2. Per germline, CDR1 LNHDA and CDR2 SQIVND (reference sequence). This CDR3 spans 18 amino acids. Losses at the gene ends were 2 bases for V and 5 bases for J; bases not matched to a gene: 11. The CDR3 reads CASSISHRTSGRGETQYF. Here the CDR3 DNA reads TGTGCCAGTAGTATATCCCACCGGACTAGCGGGAGAGGGGAGACCCAGTACTTC.

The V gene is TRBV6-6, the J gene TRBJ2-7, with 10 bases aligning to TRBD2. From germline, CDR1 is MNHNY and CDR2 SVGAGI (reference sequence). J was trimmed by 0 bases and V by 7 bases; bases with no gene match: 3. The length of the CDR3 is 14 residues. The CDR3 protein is CASKGLADSYEQYF. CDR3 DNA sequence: TGTGCCAGCAAAGGACTAGCGGACTCCTACGAGCAGTACTTC.

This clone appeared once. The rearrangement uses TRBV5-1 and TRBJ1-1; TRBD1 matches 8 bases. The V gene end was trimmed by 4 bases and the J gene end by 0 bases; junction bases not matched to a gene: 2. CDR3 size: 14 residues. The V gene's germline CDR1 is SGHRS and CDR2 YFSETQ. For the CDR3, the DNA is TGCGCCAGCAGCAGGGGACAGGTGAACACTGAAGCTTTCTTT. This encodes CASSRGQVNTEAFF.

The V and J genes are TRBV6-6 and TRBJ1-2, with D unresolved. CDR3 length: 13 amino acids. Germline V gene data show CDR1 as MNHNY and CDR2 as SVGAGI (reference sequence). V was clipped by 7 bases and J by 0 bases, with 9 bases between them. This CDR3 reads CASTGPTNYGYTF. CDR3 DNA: TGTGCCAGCACCGGCCCGACTAACTATGGCTACACCTTC.

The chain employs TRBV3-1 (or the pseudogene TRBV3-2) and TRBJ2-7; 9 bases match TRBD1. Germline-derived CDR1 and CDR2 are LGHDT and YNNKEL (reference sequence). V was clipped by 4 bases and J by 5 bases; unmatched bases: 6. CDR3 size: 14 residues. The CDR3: CASSLGQGRNEQYF. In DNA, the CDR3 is TGTGCCAGCAGCCTGGGACAGGGAAGAAACGAGCAGTACTTC.

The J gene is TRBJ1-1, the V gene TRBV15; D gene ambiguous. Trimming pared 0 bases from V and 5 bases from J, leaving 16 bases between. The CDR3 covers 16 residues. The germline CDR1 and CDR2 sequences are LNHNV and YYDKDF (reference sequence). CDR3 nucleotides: TGTGCCACCAGCAGAGATTGGGTGAGCAAGGGTACTGAAGCTTTCTTT. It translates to CATSRDWVSKGTEAFF. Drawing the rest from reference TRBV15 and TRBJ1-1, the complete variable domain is DAMVIQNPRYQVTQFGKPVTLSCSQTLNHNVMYWYQQKSSQAPKLLFHYYDKDFNNEADTPDNFQSRRPNTSFCFLDIRSPGLGDTAMYLCATSRDWVSKGTEAFFGQGTRLTVV.

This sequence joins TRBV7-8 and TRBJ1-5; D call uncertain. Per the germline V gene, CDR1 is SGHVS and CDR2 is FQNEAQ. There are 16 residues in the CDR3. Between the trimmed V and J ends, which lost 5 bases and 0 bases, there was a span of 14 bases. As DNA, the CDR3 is TGTGCCAGCAGCCCGTCGACGCCCCTTAGCAATCAGCCCCAGCATTTT. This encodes CASSPSTPLSNQPQHF.